This TCR beta chain came from a study of blood T cell repertoires in COVID-19 (dated by TCRdb to the early 2020s). At the level of the whole study: The collaborator samples originated in the United States, Italy and Spain and spanned the acute and convalescent phases of COVID-19. The prospective study material was composed of cDNA or gDNA derived from T cells, B-cell-depleted T cells, or PBMCs. Subjects who had been exposed to COVID-19, were actively infected with it, or had recovered from it provided the deeply sampled blood TCRbeta repertoires that made up the dataset. The repertoires were released in a freely available public database intended as a resource for research on the immune response to SARS-CoV-2. Samples came from the ongoing ImmuneRACE study (first 160 participants) plus 1,254 subjects from 6 global collaborators. A de-identified subject ID, COVID-19 status, age in years and sex were almost always included in the sample metadata. Where HLA class I and class II types were available, the types were taken from metadata supplied by the sample provider, not from assay-based typing.

The collaborating institutions used their own protocols to collect whole blood in K2EDTA tubes. For TCRbeta analysis, collaborators shipped samples in one of three forms: frozen whole blood, isolated PBMCs, or DNA extracted from either of those sample types. TCRbeta CDR3 regions were amplified from genomic DNA by means of the immunoSEQ Assay, a bias-controlled multiplex PCR. The source study handled its data this way. The number of nucleated cells in each sample was estimated by amplification of reference gene primers within the assay. To quantify the absolute abundance of each unique TCRbeta CDR3 rearrangement, sequence reads were collapsed and filtered. Productive Simpson clonality was computed per sample as the square root of Simpson's diversity index over productive rearrangements. This is the immuneACCESS table as TCRdb keeps it, with only in-frame sequences that have V and J called. A part of the clones is gone; compared with another copy, unresolved V genes explain less than half, and the rest is unexplained. Clone size and the V and J calls come from that table; the DNA yielded D and trimming. The sample has 65,000 to 100,000 clones on record, approximately 81% of them singletons. Jointly, the top ten make up roughly 15% of the sample.

General study outcomes and caveats: The quantity of clinical and demographic metadata differed by source and by participant and was supplied without curation.

Turning to this clone: Its recognized antigen is unknown. Qualities for individual bases were not recorded, and no much larger clone is one base off.

Trimming removed 2 bases from V and 3 bases from J, leaving 11 bases between the germline ends. CDR1 and CDR2 are drawn from the germline V gene (reference sequence): LGHDT, YNNKEL. Its CDR3 holds 15 amino acids, cysteine through phenylalanine. Just CDR3 DNA is preserved here, 45 bases in frame from base 1. Material for sequencing was peripheral blood. This clonotype was obtained from an elderly woman with acute or convalescent COVID-19. The chain is made from TRBV3-1 (or the pseudogene TRBV3-2) and TRBJ1-5; TRBD1 could be the D gene, as 6 bases match. The nucleotide sequence reads TGTGCCAGCAGCCAACACAGACAGGACAATCAGCCCCAGCATTTT. Translation gives CASSQHRQDNQPQHF.